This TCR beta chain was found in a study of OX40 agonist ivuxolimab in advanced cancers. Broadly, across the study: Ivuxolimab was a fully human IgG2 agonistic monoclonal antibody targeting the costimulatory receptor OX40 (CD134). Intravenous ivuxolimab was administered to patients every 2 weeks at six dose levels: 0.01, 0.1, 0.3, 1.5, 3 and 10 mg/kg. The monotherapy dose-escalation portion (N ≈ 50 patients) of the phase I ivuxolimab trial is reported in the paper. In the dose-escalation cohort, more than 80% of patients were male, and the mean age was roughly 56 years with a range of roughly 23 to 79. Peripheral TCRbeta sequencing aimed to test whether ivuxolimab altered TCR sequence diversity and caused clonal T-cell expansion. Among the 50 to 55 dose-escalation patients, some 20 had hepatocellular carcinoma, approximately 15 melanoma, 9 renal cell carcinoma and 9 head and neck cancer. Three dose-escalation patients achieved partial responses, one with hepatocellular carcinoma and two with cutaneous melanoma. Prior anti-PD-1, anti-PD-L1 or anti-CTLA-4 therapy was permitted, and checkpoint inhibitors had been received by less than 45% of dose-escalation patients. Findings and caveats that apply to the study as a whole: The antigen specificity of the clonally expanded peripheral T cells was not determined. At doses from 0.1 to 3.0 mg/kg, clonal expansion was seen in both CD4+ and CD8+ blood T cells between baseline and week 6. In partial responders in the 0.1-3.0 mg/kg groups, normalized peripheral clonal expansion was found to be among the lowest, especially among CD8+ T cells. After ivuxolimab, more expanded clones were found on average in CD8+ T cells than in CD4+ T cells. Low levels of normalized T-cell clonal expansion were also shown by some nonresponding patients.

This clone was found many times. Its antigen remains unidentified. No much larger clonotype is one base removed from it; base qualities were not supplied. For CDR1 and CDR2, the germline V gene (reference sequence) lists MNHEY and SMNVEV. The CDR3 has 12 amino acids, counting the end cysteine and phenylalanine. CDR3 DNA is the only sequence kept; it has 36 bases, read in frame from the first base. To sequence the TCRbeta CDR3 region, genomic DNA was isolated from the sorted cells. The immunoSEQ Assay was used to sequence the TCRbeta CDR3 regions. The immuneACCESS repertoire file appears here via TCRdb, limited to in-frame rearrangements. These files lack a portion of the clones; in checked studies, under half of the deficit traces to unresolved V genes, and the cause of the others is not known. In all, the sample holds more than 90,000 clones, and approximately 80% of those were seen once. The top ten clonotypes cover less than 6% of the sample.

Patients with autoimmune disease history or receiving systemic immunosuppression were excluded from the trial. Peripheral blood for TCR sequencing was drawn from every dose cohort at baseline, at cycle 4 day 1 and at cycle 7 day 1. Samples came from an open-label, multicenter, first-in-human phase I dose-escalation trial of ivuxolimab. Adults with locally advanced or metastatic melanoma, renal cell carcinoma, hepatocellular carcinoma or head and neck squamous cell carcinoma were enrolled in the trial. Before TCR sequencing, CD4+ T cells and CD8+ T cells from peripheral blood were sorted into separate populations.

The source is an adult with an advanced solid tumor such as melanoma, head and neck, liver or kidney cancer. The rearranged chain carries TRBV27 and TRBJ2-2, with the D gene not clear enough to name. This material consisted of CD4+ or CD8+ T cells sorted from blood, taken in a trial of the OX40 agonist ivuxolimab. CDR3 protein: CASRIDTGELFF. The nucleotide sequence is TGTGCTTCCCGTATAGACACCGGGGAGCTGTTTTTT.